Below are 26 T cell receptor beta chains sequenced from a single sample in a study of blood T cell repertoires in COVID-19. Only in-frame clones appear in the TCRdb table, and some are missing; sequencing was by immunoSEQ multiplex PCR. The data show just over 650,000 clones, around 89% seen once. Source material: peripheral blood. The receptors shown here come from a young woman with acute or convalescent COVID-19.

The V gene is TRBV30, the J gene TRBJ1-5; the D is unclear. The CDR3 covers 12 residues. The V gene lost 0 bases and the J gene lost 9 bases, with 9 bases spanning the gap. From germline, CDR1 is GTSNPN and CDR2 SVGIG (reference sequence). The DNA of the CDR3 is TGTGCCTGGAGTGTACCGGGTGGGCCCCAGCATTTT. This sequence encodes CAWSVPGGPQHF.

The chain has TRBV9 and TRBJ1-1; 7 bases map to TRBD1. Germline CDR1 SGDLS, CDR2 YYNGEE. J was trimmed by 11 bases and V by 0 bases; bases with no gene match: 16. The CDR3 runs to 16 residues. The DNA for the CDR3 is TGTGCCAGCAGCGTAGCCGGGACAGAAGTGGGGCGAGGCGCTTTCTTT. It is translated as CASSVAGTEVGRGAFF.

V gene TRBV28 combines with J gene TRBJ2-7; TRBD2 aligns across 7 bases. The germline CDR1 and CDR2 sequences are MDHEN and SYDVKM. The CDR3 sequence is 10 residues long. CDR3 sequence (DNA): TGTGCTACGGGGGGAAACGAGCAGTACTTC. Translation gives CATGGNEQYF.

This chain connects TRBV9 to TRBJ2-3; TRBD2 matches at 9 bases. This CDR3 is built from 15 residues. V trimming: 5 bases; J trimming: 2 bases; junction bases outside the gene matches: 6. Germline lookup yields CDR1 SGDLS and CDR2 YYNGEE. The chain's CDR3 is CASSPGGGATDTQYF. CDR3 DNA: TGTGCCAGCAGTCCCGGCGGGGGGGCCACAGATACGCAGTATTTT.

This clone was counted a single time. The rearrangement joins TRBV4-1 to TRBJ1-2; maybe TRBD1 (5 bases). Looked up from germline, CDR1 is MGHRA and CDR2 is YSYEKL. This CDR3 has 18 amino acids. Trimming took off 4 bases at V and 6 bases at J, with 27 bases between the two ends. CDR3 sequence (DNA): TGCGCCAGCAGCCCCACCGGGGAGCCCGGGGGACGGACTAATGGCTACACCTTC. It yields the protein CASSPTGEPGGRTNGYTF.

The chain employs TRBV30 and TRBJ1-1; TRBD1 matches 7 bases. This CDR3 comprises 13 residues. Germline trimming cut 3 bases from V and 0 bases from J; bases unmatched to any gene: 1. Germline loops: CDR1 GTSNPN, CDR2 SVGIG (reference sequence). In DNA form, the CDR3 reads TGTGCCTGGAGAGGACAGGTGAACACTGAAGCTTTCTTT. This codes for CAWRGQVNTEAFF.

The chain recombines TRBV4-1 with TRBJ1-5; D unclear. The V end lost 1 base, the J end lost 5 bases, and 12 bases lay between the germline ends. Germline V CDR1 and CDR2: MGHRA, YSYEKL. There are 15 residues in the CDR3. The CDR3 bases are TGCGCCAGCAGCCAAGGGCCGGGAGACTATCAGCCCCAGCATTTT. Protein sequence: CASSQGPGDYQPQHF.

This chain uses TRBV9 with TRBJ1-2; TRBD1 might be the D (5 bases). CDR3 size: 12 residues. The V end lost 4 bases, the J end lost 9 bases, and 13 bases lay between the germline ends. Germline CDR1 reads SGDLS; CDR2 reads YYNGEE. CDR3 sequence reads: CASSTGLSSYTF. CDR3 bases: TGTGCCAGCAGCACGGGACTTTCGAGCTACACCTTC.

This chain joins TRBV3-1 (or the pseudogene TRBV3-2) and TRBJ1-2; D not resolved. CDR1 LGHDT and CDR2 YNNKEL come from the germline V gene (reference sequence). CDR3 length: 14 amino acids. V lost 3 bases and J 4 bases, leaving 12 bases between the germline ends. The CDR3 coding sequence is TGTGCCAGCAGCCACGACGGAGACCGCTATGGCTACACCTTC. Translating gives CASSHDGDRYGYTF.

J is TRBJ1-1 and V is TRBV7-6; 8 nucleotides align to TRBD1. Trimming at V came to 5 bases and at J to 1 base, leaving 6 bases not matched to a gene. CDR1 and CDR2 (germline): SGHVS, FNYEAQ. There are 15 residues in the CDR3. CDR3 loop: CASSHRTGSNTEAFF. CDR3 DNA: TGTGCCAGCAGCCACCGGACAGGGTCGAACACTGAAGCTTTCTTT.

This chain connects TRBV9 to TRBJ1-2, with a weak D call TRBD1 (5 bases). Trimming stripped 4 bases from V and 8 bases from J, with 18 bases between. CDR3 size: 14 residues. The germline V gene has CDR1 SGDLS and CDR2 YYNGEE. The DNA for the CDR3 is TGTGCCAGCAGCTCCTATCAGGGTCCGAAGGGCTACACCTTC. This encodes CASSSYQGPKGYTF.

The chain is built from TRBV25-1 and TRBJ2-2; weak D call: TRBD2 (6 bases). The V gene lost 2 bases and the J gene lost 0 bases, with 13 bases spanning the gap. The length of the CDR3 is 17 residues. Per the germline V gene, CDR1 is MGHDK and CDR2 is SYGVNS. The CDR3 protein is CASSERKLAANTGELFF. The CDR3, as DNA: TGTGCCAGCAGTGAAAGGAAATTAGCGGCGAACACCGGGGAGCTGTTTTTT.

CDR3 in amino acids: CASSRATWNTGELFF. DNA for the CDR3: TGTGCCAGTAGTAGGGCTACATGGAACACCGGGGAGCTGTTTTTT. The gene calls are TRBV19 and TRBJ2-2; unclear D gene. The CDR3 extends over 15 amino acids. Germline CDR1 is LNHDA and CDR2 is SQIVND (reference sequence). V lost 4 bases and J lost 1, with 10 bases in between.

The V gene is TRBV3-1 (or the pseudogene TRBV3-2), the J gene TRBJ2-2; possibly TRBD1 for D (6 bases). Germline CDR1 is LGHDT and CDR2 is YNNKEL (reference sequence). V gave up 3 bases and J gave up 4 bases, with 9 bases separating them. This CDR3 spans 14 amino acids. The CDR3 loop reads CASSQRGGTGELFF. In nucleotides, the CDR3 is TGTGCCAGCAGCCAGAGAGGGGGCACCGGGGAGCTGTTTTTT.

J is TRBJ1-2 and V is TRBV5-6; D not resolved. Germline values: CDR1 SGHDT, CDR2 YYEEEE. Trimming cost V 2 bases and J 2 bases, with 10 bases left between them. The CDR3 covers 14 residues. The CDR3 DNA reads TGTGCCAGCAGCTTCGGGGTGTTGAACTATGGCTACACCTTC. The encoded protein is CASSFGVLNYGYTF.

The CDR3 bases are TGTGCCAGCAGCCAGGGCCAGCTTAACTATGGCTACACCTTC. Protein product: CASSQGQLNYGYTF. This chain connects TRBV5-5 to TRBJ1-2, with a tentative D call TRBD1 (5 bases). Germline values: CDR1 SGHKS, CDR2 YYEKEE (reference sequence). Trimming removed 4 bases at V and 1 base at J, with 11 bases between. This CDR3 comprises 14 residues.

V usage is TRBV7-9 and J usage is TRBJ1-1; 9 bases are a match to TRBD1. V shed 5 bases and J 3 bases; nucleotides not matched to a gene: 7. The CDR3 length is 15 residues. CDR1 is SEHNR, CDR2 FQNEAQ, per germline (reference sequence). Here the CDR3 reads CASSPRDRVHTEAFF. CDR3 DNA: TGTGCCAGCAGCCCCAGGGACAGGGTGCACACTGAAGCTTTCTTT.

The V gene is TRBV11-2, the J gene TRBJ1-5; D perhaps matches TRBD1 (5 bases). V was shortened by 2 bases and J by 4 bases, with 12 bases between the two germline ends. Germline CDR1 reads SGHAT; CDR2 reads FQNNGV. The CDR3 sequence is 15 residues long. Written as DNA, the CDR3 is TGTGCCAGCAGCTTATCCGTGGGGGGAAATCAGCCCCAGCATTTT. This encodes CASSLSVGGNQPQHF.

V is TRBV24-1 and J is TRBJ1-2; 7 bases are a match to TRBD1. CDR3 size: 11 residues. Germline V gives CDR1 KGHDR, CDR2 SFDVKD. The junction had 3 bases not matched to a gene; V was cut back by 7 bases and J by 8 bases. The CDR3 DNA reads as TGTGCCACCAGCGACAGGGAAGGCTACACCTTC. It translates to CATSDREGYTF.

This chain connects TRBV27 to TRBJ1-1, with 7 bases lining up with TRBD1. Unmatched junction bases numbered 18, after V lost 7 bases and J lost 1 base. The germline gives CDR1 MNHEY, CDR2 SMNVEV (reference sequence). This CDR3 comprises 18 residues. The CDR3 coding sequence is TGTGCCAGCACCACTATCCACCGACAGGGCCCTTCGAACACTGAAGCTTTCTTT. It yields the protein CASTTIHRQGPSNTEAFF.

The V call is TRBV27, the J call TRBJ1-2; D gene unclear. V was cut by 5 bases and J by 4 bases, with 17 bases left in between. The CDR3 has 15 residues. Germline V gene sequence: CDR1 MNHEY, CDR2 SMNVEV (reference sequence). CDR3 sequence (DNA): TGTGCCAGCAGTCCGCTATCCTCAGGAGGCTATGGCTACACCTTC. This translates into CASSPLSSGGYGYTF.

J is TRBJ1-4 and V is TRBV6-5, with TRBD1 identical over 7 bases. This CDR3 is 16 amino acids long. V lost 2 bases to trimming and J lost 7 bases; unmatched junction nucleotides: 10. The germline V gene encodes CDR1 MNHEY and CDR2 SVGAGI. The CDR3 spells CASSYKYRGRGEKLFF. The CDR3 DNA is TGTGCCAGCAGTTACAAATACAGGGGCCGAGGTGAAAAACTGTTTTTT.

The genes are TRBV30 and TRBJ1-3; D is uncertain. CDR1 and CDR2 (germline): GTSNPN, SVGIG (reference sequence). The CDR3 length is 13 residues. Trimming cost V 2 bases and J 4 bases, with 9 bases left between them. This chain's CDR3 is CAWSLEMGNTIYF. CDR3 DNA: TGTGCCTGGAGTTTAGAAATGGGAAACACCATATATTTT. Supplemented by reference TRBV30 and TRBJ1-3, the full variable domain reads SQTIHQWPATLVQPVGSPLSLECTVEGTSNPNLYWYRQAAGRGLQLLFYSVGIGQISSEVPQNLSASRPQDRQFILSSKKLLLSDSGFYLCAWSLEMGNTIYFGEGSWLTVV.

The chain has TRBV29-1 and TRBJ2-5; the D is unclear. The V and J ends lost 6 bases and 10 bases respectively, with 12 bases between them. The CDR3 spans 10 residues. Germline CDR1 SQVTM, CDR2 ANQGSEA. The CDR3 loop is CSVDSRSQYF. In DNA form, the CDR3 reads TGCAGCGTCGATAGCCGGAGCCAGTACTTC.

The CDR3 here is CAWARQGDYGYTF. In DNA, the CDR3 is TGTGCCTGGGCAAGACAGGGGGACTATGGCTACACCTTC. The chain has TRBV30 and TRBJ1-2; 9 bases map to TRBD1. V dropped 5 bases and J dropped 3; count of bases not matched to a gene: 4. Germline CDR1 and CDR2: GTSNPN and SVGIG (reference sequence). The CDR3 sequence is 13 residues long.

This clone was observed a single time. CDR3 nucleotide sequence: TGTGCCAGCAGCGTAGGGAGCGGGGTTAATGAAAAACTGTTTTTT. Protein product: CASSVGSGVNEKLFF. The chain carries TRBV9 and TRBJ1-4; D unresolved. The CDR3 has 15 residues. Germline CDR1 is SGDLS and CDR2 is YYNGEE. The V and J ends lost 0 bases and 4 bases respectively, with 10 bases between them. Drawing the rest from reference TRBV9 and TRBJ1-4, the complete variable domain is DSGVTQTPKHLITATGQRVTLRCSPRSGDLSVYWYQQSLDQGLQFLIQYYNGEERAKGNILERFSAQQFPDLHSELNLSSLELGDSALYFCASSVGSGVNEKLFFGSGTQLSVL.